Listed below are T cell receptor beta chains from one sample, sequenced in a study of T cell repertoires in cytomegalovirus infection. TCRdb reprocessed the reads via MiXCR and lists one record per CDR3 protein. The sample has about 740,000 distinct CDR3 sequences; around 35% are singletons. No antigens are known for them. The input for sequencing was cultured PBMCs, taken from culture after CMV antigen stimulation. These receptor sequences come from a human donor in good health (CMV status not recorded). Some clones in this sample may be carry-over from other donors' samples. Each CDR3 is given with its conserved first and last residue. The D gene is left open where the match is weak. Some rows mark clone size as missing; the rest say once, few, many or name a class of expanded clone.

d_gene: -; abundance: many; v_gene: TRBV7-9; j_gene: TRBJ1-2; CDR3nt: TGTGCCAGCAGCGCAAGGACAGACTATGGCTACACCTTC; CDR3aa: CASSARTDYGYTF
d_gene: -; abundance: -; v_gene: TRBV20-1; j_gene: TRBJ2-7; CDR3nt: TGCAGTGCCCGTCGCCGGGCGAGCTCCTACGAGCAGTACTTC; CDR3aa: CSARRRASSYEQYF
d_gene: -; abundance: many; v_gene: TRBV7-8; j_gene: TRBJ1-2; CDR3nt: TGTGCCAGCAGCTCCAGGGGAGCAAACTATGGCTACACCTTC; CDR3aa: CASSSRGANYGYTF
d_gene: -; abundance: few; v_gene: TRBV7-2; j_gene: TRBJ1-3; CDR3nt: TGTGCCAGCAGCTTAGGGGCAGCGCTCTCTGGAAACACCATATATTTT; CDR3aa: CASSLGAALSGNTIYF
d_gene: -; abundance: -; v_gene: TRBV6-7; j_gene: TRBJ1-5; CDR3nt: TGTGCCAGCGGATGCAGGGAAGTATGTCATCAGCCCCAGCATTTT; CDR3aa: CASGCREVCHQPQHF
d_gene: -; abundance: -; v_gene: TRBV7-2; j_gene: TRBJ2-7; CDR3nt: TGTGCCAGCAGCTTATTAGGCCCCCGGACGTGGCAGTACTTC; CDR3aa: CASSLLGPRTWQYF
d_gene: -; abundance: few; v_gene: TRBV6-2/TRBV6-3; j_gene: TRBJ2-6; CDR3nt: TGTGCCAGCAGTTACACATTCCCGGGCCTTCTCTCTGGGGCCAACGTCCTGACTTTC; CDR3aa: CASSYTFPGLLSGANVLTF
d_gene: TRBD2; abundance: -; v_gene: TRBV4-2; j_gene: TRBJ2-5; CDR3nt: TGTGCCAGCAGCCAAGAGCCAGCGGGGGCCCAAGAGACCCAGTACTTC; CDR3aa: CASSQEPAGAQETQYF
d_gene: -; abundance: -; v_gene: TRBV7-2; j_gene: TRBJ2-1; CDR3nt: TGTGCCAGCAGCCCCCTGTCCGATGAGCAGTTCTTC; CDR3aa: CASSPLSDEQFF
d_gene: -; abundance: -; v_gene: TRBV7-9; j_gene: TRBJ1-1; CDR3nt: TGTGCCAGCAGCTTAACAGGTTGGAACACTGAAGCTTTCTTT; CDR3aa: CASSLTGWNTEAFF
d_gene: -; abundance: few; v_gene: TRBV6-5; j_gene: TRBJ1-1; CDR3nt: TGTGCCAGCAGTTACTCGAGAAAGGCAAACACTGAAGCTTTCTTT; CDR3aa: CASSYSRKANTEAFF
d_gene: TRBD1; abundance: few; v_gene: TRBV7-2; j_gene: TRBJ2-1; CDR3nt: TGTGCCAGCAGCTTAGGGGACAGGGGGCTGGGTGAGCAGTTCTTC; CDR3aa: CASSLGDRGLGEQFF
d_gene: TRBD1; abundance: few; v_gene: TRBV27; j_gene: TRBJ2-1; CDR3nt: TGTGCCAGCAGTTCCCGACAGGGACACTACAATGAGCAGTTCTTC; CDR3aa: CASSSRQGHYNEQFF
d_gene: -; abundance: few; v_gene: TRBV7-2; j_gene: TRBJ1-2; CDR3nt: TGTGCCAGCAGCTTATTGGCGGGGGAACGTGGCTACACCTTC; CDR3aa: CASSLLAGERGYTF
d_gene: -; abundance: -; v_gene: TRBV20-1; j_gene: TRBJ1-6; CDR3nt: TGCAGTGCTAGAGCGTACAGATCTAACTATAATTCACCCCTCCACTTT; CDR3aa: CSARAYRSNYNSPLHF
d_gene: -; abundance: -; v_gene: TRBV4-3; j_gene: TRBJ2-3; CDR3nt: TGCGCCAGCAGCCAAGTCCAGGACTTCGCTACGCAGTATTTT; CDR3aa: CASSQVQDFATQYF
d_gene: TRBD1; abundance: few; v_gene: TRBV7-6; j_gene: TRBJ2-2; CDR3nt: TGTGCCAGCAATGGCCCCTGGGGACAGGGGAGAACCGGGGAGCTGTTTTTT; CDR3aa: CASNGPWGQGRTGELFF
d_gene: -; abundance: once; v_gene: TRBV19; j_gene: TRBJ1-1; CDR3nt: TGTGCCAGTAGTATTCCCCCGGGGATCGAAGCTTTCTTT; CDR3aa: CASSIPPGIEAFF
d_gene: -; abundance: -; v_gene: TRBV4-1; j_gene: TRBJ1-1; CDR3nt: TGCGCCAGCAGCCTAAAGGACGGGGGTGGCACTGAAGCTTTCTTT; CDR3aa: CASSLKDGGGTEAFF
d_gene: -; abundance: -; v_gene: TRBV9; j_gene: TRBJ2-3; CDR3nt: TGTGCCAGCAGCGTAGAGGACACAGATACGCAGTATTTT; CDR3aa: CASSVEDTDTQYF
d_gene: TRBD1; abundance: -; v_gene: TRBV7-9; j_gene: TRBJ2-7; CDR3nt: TGTGCCAGCAGCTTAGATAAGCTCTCAGCAGGGACAGGGCCCTACGAGCAGTACTTC; CDR3aa: CASSLDKLSAGTGPYEQYF
d_gene: -; abundance: -; v_gene: TRBV7-6; j_gene: TRBJ2-1; CDR3nt: TGTGCCAGCAGCCCCCTCTTTGAGCAGTTCTTC; CDR3aa: CASSPLFEQFF
d_gene: TRBD2; abundance: -; v_gene: TRBV27; j_gene: TRBJ2-1; CDR3nt: TGTGCCAGCAGTTTCCCTGGACTAGACTACAATGAGCAGTTCTTC; CDR3aa: CASSFPGLDYNEQFF
d_gene: TRBD1; abundance: few; v_gene: TRBV11-2; j_gene: TRBJ2-7; CDR3nt: TGTGCCAGCAGCCGGGACAGGGCTACCTCCTACGAGCAGTACTTC; CDR3aa: CASSRDRATSYEQYF
d_gene: -; abundance: -; v_gene: TRBV7-4; j_gene: TRBJ2-1; CDR3nt: TGTGCCAGCAGCCCACCCGGGACTGGGGCCTACAATGAGCAGTTCTTC; CDR3aa: CASSPPGTGAYNEQFF
d_gene: -; abundance: -; v_gene: TRBV10-3; j_gene: TRBJ1-1; CDR3nt: TGTGCCATCAGTGAGATTCGGACTGAAGCTTTCTTT; CDR3aa: CAISEIRTEAFF
d_gene: -; abundance: few; v_gene: TRBV28; j_gene: TRBJ2-5; CDR3nt: TGTGCCAGCAGCCTCCGGGGGTACGCGGAGACCCAGTACTTC; CDR3aa: CASSLRGYAETQYF
d_gene: TRBD1; abundance: -; v_gene: TRBV5-3; j_gene: TRBJ2-1; CDR3nt: TGTGCCAGCAGCTTGACAGGGGGGCATGAGCAGTTCTTC; CDR3aa: CASSLTGGHEQFF
d_gene: TRBD2; abundance: -; v_gene: TRBV4-3; j_gene: TRBJ2-3; CDR3nt: TGCGCCAGCAGCCAAGATAGTGGCGGGAGATTCACAGATACGCAGTATTTT; CDR3aa: CASSQDSGGRFTDTQYF
d_gene: -; abundance: -; v_gene: TRBV12-3/TRBV12-4; j_gene: TRBJ1-3; CDR3nt: TGTGCCAGCAGTGCTAATTGGGGTTGGGGCAGAGAAATCACTACCATATATTTT; CDR3aa: CASSANWGWGREITTIYF
d_gene: TRBD2; abundance: -; v_gene: TRBV5-3; j_gene: TRBJ2-1; CDR3nt: TGTGCCAGCAGCGGAGGACTAGCGAGAAATGAGCAGTTCTTC; CDR3aa: CASSGGLARNEQFF
d_gene: TRBD1; abundance: -; v_gene: TRBV6-1; j_gene: TRBJ2-7; CDR3nt: TGTGCCAGCAGTGTGGACAGGGAGGAGAAGCAGTACTTC; CDR3aa: CASSVDREEKQYF
d_gene: TRBD1; abundance: -; v_gene: TRBV6-6; j_gene: TRBJ2-4; CDR3nt: TGTGCCAGCAGTTATCCCCTCAGGGGGAAGGGGTTAGCCAAAAACATTCAGTACTTC; CDR3aa: CASSYPLRGKGLAKNIQYF
d_gene: TRBD1; abundance: -; v_gene: TRBV7-9; j_gene: TRBJ2-5; CDR3nt: TGTGCCAGCAGCTTAGAAGGTGGACAGGGGTCCCAAGAGACCCAGTACTTC; CDR3aa: CASSLEGGQGSQETQYF
d_gene: TRBD2; abundance: -; v_gene: TRBV2; j_gene: TRBJ2-5; CDR3nt: TGTGCCAGCTCTGGGACTAGCGACCAAGAGACCCAGTACTTC; CDR3aa: CASSGTSDQETQYF
d_gene: TRBD1; abundance: -; v_gene: TRBV6-2/TRBV6-3; j_gene: TRBJ2-7; CDR3nt: TGTGCCAGCACCGACGTCCGGGACAGGGTCCACGAGCAGTACTTC; CDR3aa: CASTDVRDRVHEQYF
d_gene: -; abundance: -; v_gene: TRBV18; j_gene: TRBJ1-1; CDR3nt: TGTGCCAGCTCACCAGAGACAGCGAACACTGAAGCTTTCTTT; CDR3aa: CASSPETANTEAFF
d_gene: TRBD2; abundance: few; v_gene: TRBV10-3; j_gene: TRBJ2-3; CDR3nt: TGTGCCATCAGTGATCCCGGCAGACTAGCGGGCACAGATACGCAGTATTTT; CDR3aa: CAISDPGRLAGTDTQYF
d_gene: -; abundance: -; v_gene: TRBV5-4; j_gene: TRBJ2-1; CDR3nt: TGTGCCAGCAGCCAAGGTCCGGGATCCTCCTACAATGAGCAGTTCTTC; CDR3aa: CASSQGPGSSYNEQFF
d_gene: TRBD1; abundance: -; v_gene: TRBV12-3/TRBV12-4; j_gene: TRBJ1-2; CDR3nt: TGTGCCAGCAGCGAGGACCTAGGGGGCAACTCTAACTATGGCTACACCTTC; CDR3aa: CASSEDLGGNSNYGYTF
d_gene: -; abundance: -; v_gene: TRBV6-2/TRBV6-3; j_gene: TRBJ2-1; CDR3nt: TGTGCCAGCAGTTATTCTCCCTCAGGCGACTACAATGAGCAGTTCTTC; CDR3aa: CASSYSPSGDYNEQFF
d_gene: TRBD2; abundance: -; v_gene: TRBV19; j_gene: TRBJ2-7; CDR3nt: TGTGCCAGTAGTATAGGCGCGGGAGCTAGCTCCTACGAGCAGTACTTC; CDR3aa: CASSIGAGASSYEQYF
d_gene: -; abundance: few; v_gene: TRBV20-1; j_gene: TRBJ1-4; CDR3nt: TGCAGTGCTGGGGCAGGGGCCGGGGCAACTAATGAAAAACTGTTTTTT; CDR3aa: CSAGAGAGATNEKLFF
d_gene: TRBD1; abundance: -; v_gene: TRBV5-4; j_gene: TRBJ1-1; CDR3nt: TGTGCCAGCACCCCGGGTGGTGGGACAGGGGGCGGCACTGAAGCTTTCTTT; CDR3aa: CASTPGGGTGGGTEAFF
d_gene: -; abundance: -; v_gene: TRBV6-6; j_gene: TRBJ2-3; CDR3nt: TGTGCCAGCAGCTTCATCAGTGGGCTGGGAACAGATACGCAGTATTTT; CDR3aa: CASSFISGLGTDTQYF
d_gene: -; abundance: -; v_gene: TRBV4-1; j_gene: TRBJ2-5; CDR3nt: TGCGCCAGCAGCCAGTATCCCCCAGAGACCCAGTACTTC; CDR3aa: CASSQYPPETQYF
d_gene: -; abundance: -; v_gene: TRBV6-1; j_gene: TRBJ1-1; CDR3nt: TGTGCCAGCAGCGGTGACAACACTGAAGCTTTCTTT; CDR3aa: CASSGDNTEAFF
d_gene: -; abundance: few; v_gene: TRBV6-6; j_gene: TRBJ2-3; CDR3nt: TGTGCCAGCAGTTACTCGCTGCCAGGGGTCACAGATACGCAGTATTTT; CDR3aa: CASSYSLPGVTDTQYF
d_gene: TRBD1; abundance: -; v_gene: TRBV6-1; j_gene: TRBJ2-1; CDR3nt: TGTGCCAGCTGTTCCAGGGGGCTTTCCTACAATGAGCAGTTCTTC; CDR3aa: CASCSRGLSYNEQFF